This T cell receptor (beta chain) was documented in a study of PD-L1 blockade in urothelial cancer. For the study at large: At 6 weeks and at 3 weeks (second dose) after treatment start, blood was analyzed.

Repertoires were generated with immunoSEQ multiplex PCR, while TCRdb's copy carries only in-frame clones and drops some. This sample carries fewer than 45,000 clones, 82% of them seen once, and the ten largest clones take around 3.1%. The clonotype comes from a man aged 65 to 85 with urothelial cancer. The starting material was PBMCs, obtained around atezolizumab (anti-PD-L1) treatment.

The CDR3 protein is CASSLRGGHDIREQFF. CDR3 DNA sequence: TGTGCCAGCAGTCTCCGCGGGGGGCATGATATCCGTGAGCAGTTCTTC. The chain is built from TRBV27 and TRBJ2-1; the match to TRBD2 covers 8 bases. Trimming removed 5 bases from V and 9 bases from J; junction bases left unmatched: 15. CDR1 and CDR2 (germline): MNHEY, SMNVEV (reference sequence). CDR3 size: 16 residues.